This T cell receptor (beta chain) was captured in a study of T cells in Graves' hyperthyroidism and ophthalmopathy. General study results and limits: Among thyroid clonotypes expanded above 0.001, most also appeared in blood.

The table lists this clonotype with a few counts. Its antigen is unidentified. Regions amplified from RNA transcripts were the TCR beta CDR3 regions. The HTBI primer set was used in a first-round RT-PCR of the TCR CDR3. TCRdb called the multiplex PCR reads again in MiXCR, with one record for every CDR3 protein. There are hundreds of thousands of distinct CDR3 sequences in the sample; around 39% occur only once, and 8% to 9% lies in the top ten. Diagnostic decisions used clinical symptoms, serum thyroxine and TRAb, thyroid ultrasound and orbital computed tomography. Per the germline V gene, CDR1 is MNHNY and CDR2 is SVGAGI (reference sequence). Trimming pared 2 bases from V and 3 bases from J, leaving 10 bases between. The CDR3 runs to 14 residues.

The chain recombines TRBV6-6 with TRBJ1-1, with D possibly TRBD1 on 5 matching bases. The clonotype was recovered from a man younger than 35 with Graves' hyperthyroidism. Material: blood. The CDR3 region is CASSYHGGDTEAFF. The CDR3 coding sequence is TGTGCCAGCAGTTACCACGGGGGGGACACTGAAGCTTTCTTT.